These T cell receptor beta chains were read from a single sample in a study of shared clonotypes between healthy human individuals. Libraries were prepared by immunoSEQ multiplex PCR; TCRdb keeps only in-frame clonotypes and omits some of them. The table shows nearly 2 million clones, with less than 95% occurring only once. The sample comprised naive CD8+ T cells sorted from blood. These receptor sequences come from a man aged 18 to 30 in good health. Each CDR3 is given with its conserved first and last residue. Each record gives: V gene, J gene, CDR3 length, D gene, clone size, CDR3 DNA, CDR3 protein. The D gene is left open where the match is weak. A row's size may be missing; if present it is once, few, many or a size class.

TRBV5-1,TRBJ2-2,17,TRBD1,.,TGCGCCAGCAGCCTCGAGGGGGCCGCGTGGAACACCGGGGAGCTGTTTTTT,CASSLEGAAWNTGELFF
TRBV19,TRBJ2-3,18,TRBD2,.,TGTGCCAGTAGTATCGGGCCGCCGTCGCGGGAGGATGGGGATACGCAGTATTTT,CASSIGPPSREDGDTQYF
TRBV13,TRBJ2-1,16,TRBD2,.,TGTGCCAGCAGCTTACTAGCGGGAGGGCCGGGCAATGAGCAGTTCTTC,CASSLLAGGPGNEQFF
TRBV9,TRBJ2-2,16,.,.,TGTGCCAGCAGCGCGACCGGGGGAGGCAACACCGGGGAGCTGTTTTTT,CASSATGGGNTGELFF
TRBV13,TRBJ1-2,16,TRBD1,.,TGTGCCAGCAGCTTAGGCCTTGCTCGGGACAGGTATGGCTACACCTTC,CASSLGLARDRYGYTF
TRBV19,TRBJ2-7,15,.,.,TGTGCCAGTAGTATAGAGACAGGCGATACCTACGAGCAGTACTTC,CASSIETGDTYEQYF
TRBV27,TRBJ1-2,15,TRBD1,once,TGTGCCAGCAGCCCCGGACAGGGAGCTAACTATGGCTACACCTTC,CASSPGQGANYGYTF
TRBV11-2,TRBJ2-7,14,.,once,TGTGCCAGCAGCTTTGGCGGTCCAACCTACGAGCAGTACTTC,CASSFGGPTYEQYF
TRBV5-4,TRBJ2-7,12,.,once,TGTGCCAGCAGCTTTGGTTCCTACGAGCAGTACTTC,CASSFGSYEQYF
TRBV13,TRBJ1-2,13,TRBD1,.,TGTGCCAGCAGCTTAGGCGGGGACAGCGGCTACACCTTC,CASSLGGDSGYTF
TRBV13,TRBJ2-7,15,.,once,TGTGCCAGCAGCTTGAGGACTTACGGCTCCTACGAGCAGTACTTC,CASSLRTYGSYEQYF
TRBV27,TRBJ1-1,12,TRBD1,.,TGTGCCAGCAGTACCACAGGGGGGACAGCTTTCTTT,CASSTTGGTAFF
TRBV2,TRBJ1-4,14,.,.,TGTGCCAGCACCGTTGACAGCAGTAATGAAAAACTGTTTTTT,CASTVDSSNEKLFF
TRBV30,TRBJ2-7,12,.,.,TGTGCCTGGAATCACCCTCTCTACGAGCAGTACTTC,CAWNHPLYEQYF
TRBV19,TRBJ1-6,14,.,.,TGTGCCAGTACCCCCCGGGGTAGTATTTCACCCCTCCACTTT,CASTPRGSISPLHF
TRBV19,TRBJ1-1,15,.,.,TGTGCCAGTAGTATAAAACGGGGGGGAGACACTGAAGCTTTCTTT,CASSIKRGGDTEAFF
TRBV27,TRBJ2-5,16,TRBD2,.,TGTGCCAGCAGACAGGGGACTAGCGGGTTTCAAGAGACCCAGTACTTC,CASRQGTSGFQETQYF
TRBV7-9,TRBJ1-1,13,TRBD1,.,TGTGCCAGCAGCTCCGGGACAGGGGTCCCGGCTTTCTTT,CASSSGTGVPAFF
TRBV19,TRBJ2-3,19,.,once,TGTGCCAGTAGTCCCGAACCTACCTTAGGCGGGACCCCCACAGATACGCAGTATTTT,CASSPEPTLGGTPTDTQYF
TRBV4-3,TRBJ2-7,15,.,.,TGCGCCAGCAGCCAAGAAAGCATGAACCCCTACGAGCAGTACTTC,CASSQESMNPYEQYF
TRBV27,TRBJ2-3,17,TRBD2,.,TGTGCCAGCAGTCGCAGACTAGCGGGAGCGGGCACAGATACGCAGTATTTT,CASSRRLAGAGTDTQYF
TRBV6-1,TRBJ2-7,11,.,.,TGTGCCAGCCTGGACCCCGGCGAGCAGTACTTC,CASLDPGEQYF
TRBV18,TRBJ1-1,16,.,.,TGTGCCAGCTCGACCCCCAGGGGCCGGTTTGACACTGAAGCTTTCTTT,CASSTPRGRFDTEAFF
TRBV2,TRBJ2-7,15,TRBD2,.,TGTGCCAGCAGTGAAGGACTAGCGGGACTCTACGAGCAGTACTTC,CASSEGLAGLYEQYF